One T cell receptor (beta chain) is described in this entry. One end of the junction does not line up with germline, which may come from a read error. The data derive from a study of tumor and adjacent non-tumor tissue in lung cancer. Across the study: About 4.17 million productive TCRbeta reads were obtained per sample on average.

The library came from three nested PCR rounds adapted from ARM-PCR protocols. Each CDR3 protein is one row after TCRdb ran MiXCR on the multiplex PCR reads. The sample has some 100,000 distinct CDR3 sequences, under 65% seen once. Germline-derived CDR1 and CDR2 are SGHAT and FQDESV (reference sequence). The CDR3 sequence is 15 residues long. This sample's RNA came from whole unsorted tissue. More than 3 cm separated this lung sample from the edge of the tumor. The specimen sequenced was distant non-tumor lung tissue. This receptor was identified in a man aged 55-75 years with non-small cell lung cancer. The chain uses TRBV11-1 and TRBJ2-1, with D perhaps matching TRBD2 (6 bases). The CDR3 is CASSMGIGGLNEQFF. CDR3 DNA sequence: TGTGCCAGTAGCATGGGGATTGGAGGGCTCAATGAACAGTTCTTC.